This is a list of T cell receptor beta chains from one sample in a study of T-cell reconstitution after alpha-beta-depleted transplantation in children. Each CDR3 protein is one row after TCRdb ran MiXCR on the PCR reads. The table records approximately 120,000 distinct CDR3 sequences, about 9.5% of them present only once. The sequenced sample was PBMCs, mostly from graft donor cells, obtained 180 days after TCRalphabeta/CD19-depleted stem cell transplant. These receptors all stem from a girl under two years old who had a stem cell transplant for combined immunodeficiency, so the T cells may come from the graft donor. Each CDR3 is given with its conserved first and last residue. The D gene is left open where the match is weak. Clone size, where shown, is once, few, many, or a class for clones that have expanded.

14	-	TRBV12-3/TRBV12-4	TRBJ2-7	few	TGTGCCAGCAGTCCCGGGACCTTACCCTACGAGCAGTACTTC	CASSPGTLPYEQYF
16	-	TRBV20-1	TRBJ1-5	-	TGCAGTGCTAGAGATCCTACAGGACATAGCAATCAGCCCCAGCATTTT	CSARDPTGHSNQPQHF
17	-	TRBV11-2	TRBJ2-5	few	TGTGCCAGCAGCATAACCGGCGGGACAGCGTACCAAGAGACCCAGTACTTC	CASSITGGTAYQETQYF
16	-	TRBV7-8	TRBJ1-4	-	TGTGCCAGCAGCTTATACTGGACAGCAACTAATGAAAAACTGTTTTTT	CASSLYWTATNEKLFF
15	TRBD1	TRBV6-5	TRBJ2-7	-	TGTGCCAGCAGTTTGGACAGGGGAGTTAGGTACGAGCAGTACTTC	CASSLDRGVRYEQYF
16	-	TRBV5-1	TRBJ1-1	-	TGCGCCAGCAGCTTGGGTGTGAATCCAGGGATCACTGAAGCTTTCTTT	CASSLGVNPGITEAFF
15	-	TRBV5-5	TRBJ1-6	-	TGTGCCAGCAGCTTGTTGCCAGCGGCAGGTTCACCCCTCCACTTT	CASSLLPAAGSPLHF
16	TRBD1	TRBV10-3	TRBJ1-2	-	TGTGCCATCACGGGAGGACAGGGGGCGCGTAGCCATGGCTACACCTTC	CAITGGQGARSHGYTF
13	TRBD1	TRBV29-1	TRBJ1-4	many	TGCAGCGTTGAGACAGGGCCTAATGAAAAACTGTTTTTT	CSVETGPNEKLFF
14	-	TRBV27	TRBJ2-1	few	TGTGCCAGCAGTTTCGGGACCTTTTACAATGAGCAGTTCTTC	CASSFGTFYNEQFF
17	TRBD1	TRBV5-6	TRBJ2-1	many	TGTGCCAGCAGCTTGGTCGCGGTGACAGGGGGCGGGAATGAGCAGTTCTTC	CASSLVAVTGGGNEQFF
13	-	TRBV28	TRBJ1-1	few	TGTGCCAGCAGTTTTGGAAGGTTCACTGAAGCTTTCTTT	CASSFGRFTEAFF
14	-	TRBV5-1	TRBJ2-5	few	TGCGCCAGCCGCCGTGTAGGGCAGCAAGAGACCCAGTACTTC	CASRRVGQQETQYF
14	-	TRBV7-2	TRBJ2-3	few	TGTGCCAGCAGCTTAGATCAGGGGTTAGATACGCAGTATTTT	CASSLDQGLDTQYF
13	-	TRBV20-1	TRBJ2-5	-	TGCAGTGCTCAAGGGGGGGCCGGAGAGACCCAGTACTTC	CSAQGGAGETQYF
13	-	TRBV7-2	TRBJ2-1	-	TGTGCCAGCAGGGTAGCCCCCTACAATGAGCAGTTCTTC	CASRVAPYNEQFF
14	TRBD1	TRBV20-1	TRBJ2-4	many	TGCAGTGCTAGATCAGACAGGGGGATCAACATTCAGTACTTC	CSARSDRGINIQYF
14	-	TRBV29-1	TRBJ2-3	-	TGCAGCGTTGAAGATCCGGGGGGCACAGATACGCAGTATTTT	CSVEDPGGTDTQYF
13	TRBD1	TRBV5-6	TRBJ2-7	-	TGTGCCAGCACCACAGGGGGAACCTACGAGCAGTACTTC	CASTTGGTYEQYF
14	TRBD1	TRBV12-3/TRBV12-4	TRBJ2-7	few	TGTGCCAGCAGTTTCGGGACAGGAGCCTACGAGCAGTACTTC	CASSFGTGAYEQYF
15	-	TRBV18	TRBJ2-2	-	TGTGCCAGCTCACCAGCCAGCGTGAACACCGGGGAGCTGTTTTTT	CASSPASVNTGELFF
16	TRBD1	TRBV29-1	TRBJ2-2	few	TGCAGCGTTGAACTCTTCCGGGACAGGGGAACCGGGGAGCTGTTTTTT	CSVELFRDRGTGELFF
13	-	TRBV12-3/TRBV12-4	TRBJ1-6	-	TGTGCCAGCAGTCCCTCCTATAATTCACCCCTCCACTTT	CASSPSYNSPLHF
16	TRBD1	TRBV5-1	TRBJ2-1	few	TGCGCCAGCAGCTTGGTGACAGGGTCCTCCTACAATGAGCAGTTCTTC	CASSLVTGSSYNEQFF
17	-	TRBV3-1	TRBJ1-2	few	TGTGCCAGCAGCCAAGATCCGAGGGGTAGGGAGAAGGTTGGCTACACCTTC	CASSQDPRGREKVGYTF
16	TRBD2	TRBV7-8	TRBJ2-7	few	TGTGCCAGCAGCTTACGCGGTGGACTAGCGAACTACGAGCAGTACTTC	CASSLRGGLANYEQYF
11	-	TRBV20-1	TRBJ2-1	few	TGCAGTGCTCACAGAGCTAGGGAGCAGTTCTTC	CSAHRAREQFF
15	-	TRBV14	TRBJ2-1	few	TGTGCCAGCAGCCAATATGTTATCTCCTACAATGAGCAGTTCTTC	CASSQYVISYNEQFF
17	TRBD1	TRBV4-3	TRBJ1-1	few	TGCGCCAGCAGCCAGACGGACAGGGGGCCCTTGAACACTGAAGCTTTCTTT	CASSQTDRGPLNTEAFF
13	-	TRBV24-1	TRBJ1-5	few	TGTGCCACCAGTGACTTAAGGGGCCAGCCCCAGCATTTT	CATSDLRGQPQHF
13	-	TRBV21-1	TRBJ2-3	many	TGTGCCAGCAGCAAAGAGGAAGTATTAGGGCAGTATTTT	CASSKEEVLGQYF
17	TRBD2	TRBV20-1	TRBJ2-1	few	TGCAGTGCTAGAGATGGAGCGGGGGCGAGCTCCTACAATGAGCAGTTCTTC	CSARDGAGASSYNEQFF
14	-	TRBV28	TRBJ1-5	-	TGTGCCAGCAGTTTGGGGCAGGGGTATCAGCCCCAGCATTTT	CASSLGQGYQPQHF
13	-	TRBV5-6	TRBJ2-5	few	TGTGCCATGAGGCCCGAGTTCCAAGAGACCCAGTACTTC	CAMRPEFQETQYF
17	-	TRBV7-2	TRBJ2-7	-	TGTGCCAGCAGCTTACCGCCTAGGCCCACCGGGCCCTACGAGCAGTACTTC	CASSLPPRPTGPYEQYF
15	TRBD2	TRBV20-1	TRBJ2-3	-	TGCAGTGCTAGCCTCGAGCGGGGCTACACAGATACGCAGTATTTT	CSASLERGYTDTQYF
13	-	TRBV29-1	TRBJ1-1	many	TGCAGCGTGAAACGACGCTGGGACACTGAAGCTTTCTTT	CSVKRRWDTEAFF
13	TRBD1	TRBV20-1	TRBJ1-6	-	TGCAGTGCTAGAGCTACAGGGGGCTCACCCCTCCACTTT	CSARATGGSPLHF
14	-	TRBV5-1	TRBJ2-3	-	TGCGCCAGCAGGGGGATTTCGAGCACAGATACGCAGTATTTT	CASRGISSTDTQYF
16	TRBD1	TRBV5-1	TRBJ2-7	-	TGCGCCAGCAGCCGGGGACAGGGCGCCAGCTCCTACGAGCAGTACTTC	CASSRGQGASSYEQYF
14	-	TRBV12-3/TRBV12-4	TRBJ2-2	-	TGTGCCAGCATCCTGGGGGGGAACACCGGGGAGCTGTTTTTT	CASILGGNTGELFF
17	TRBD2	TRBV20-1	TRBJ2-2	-	TGCAGTGCTAGTAGGGGACTAGCGTGGGTCAGCACCGGGGAGCTGTTTTTT	CSASRGLAWVSTGELFF
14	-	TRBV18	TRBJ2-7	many	TGTGCCAGCTCACCAGGGCAGGGTTCCTACGAGCAGTACTTC	CASSPGQGSYEQYF
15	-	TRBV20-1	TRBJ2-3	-	TGCAGTGCTGTCCGTCAGGGACGGCCAACAGATACGCAGTATTTT	CSAVRQGRPTDTQYF
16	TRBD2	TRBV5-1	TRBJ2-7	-	TGCGCCAGCAGCTTGACCTTGACTAGCGGGGGCTACGAGCAGTACTTC	CASSLTLTSGGYEQYF
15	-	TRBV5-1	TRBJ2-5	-	TGCGCCAGCAGCGGCGTTGAAGGGAAACGCGAGACCCAGTACTTC	CASSGVEGKRETQYF
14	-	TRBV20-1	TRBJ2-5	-	TGCAGTGCTAGAGAAGGGGGGCTGGGAGAGACCCAGTACTTC	CSAREGGLGETQYF
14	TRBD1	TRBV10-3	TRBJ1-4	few	TGTGCCATCAGTGAACAGGGGGCATATGAAAAACTGTTTTTT	CAISEQGAYEKLFF
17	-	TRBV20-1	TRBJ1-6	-	TGCAGTGCTAGAGGTTCCTCGGCCCTCCCTTATAATTCACCCCTCCACTTT	CSARGSSALPYNSPLHF
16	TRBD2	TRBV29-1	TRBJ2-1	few	TGCAGCGTTGAAGATCAGGGGACTAGCGGCCCTCATGGGCAGTTCTTC	CSVEDQGTSGPHGQFF
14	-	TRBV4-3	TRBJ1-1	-	TGCGCCAGCAGCCGTGCTCCGGGGGCGGCTGAAGCTTTCTTT	CASSRAPGAAEAFF
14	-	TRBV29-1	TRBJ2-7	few	TGCAGCGTCCTACTACAGGGTTCTTCCTACGAGCAGTACTTC	CSVLLQGSSYEQYF
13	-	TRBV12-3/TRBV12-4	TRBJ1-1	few	TGTGCCAGCAGTTTAGGTGGTCGGACTGAAGCTTTCTTT	CASSLGGRTEAFF
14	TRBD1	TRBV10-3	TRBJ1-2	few	TGTGCCATCAGTGGACAGGGGGCGCCGGATGGCTACACCTTC	CAISGQGAPDGYTF
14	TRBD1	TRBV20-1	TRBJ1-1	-	TGCAGTGCTACCCGACAGGGTCCAAACACTGAAGCTTTCTTT	CSATRQGPNTEAFF
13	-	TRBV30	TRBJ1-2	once	TGTGCCTCCCCACGGGGGGGGGACTATGGCTACACCTTC	CASPRGGDYGYTF
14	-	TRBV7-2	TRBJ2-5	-	TGTGCCAGCAGCATACAGGGGAAGGGAGGGACCCAGTACTTC	CASSIQGKGGTQYF
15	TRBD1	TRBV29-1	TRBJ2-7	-	TGCAGCGTTGAGGAAGACGACAGGGGGAGCTACGAGCAGTACTTC	CSVEEDDRGSYEQYF
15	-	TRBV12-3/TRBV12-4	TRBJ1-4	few	TGTGCCAGCAGTTTAGGGGACGAAGCTAATGAAAAACTGTTTTTT	CASSLGDEANEKLFF
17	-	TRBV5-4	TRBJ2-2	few	TGTGCCAGCAGAGGGGGGGGGACAGGCTCGAACACCGGGGAGCTGTTTTTT	CASRGGGTGSNTGELFF